These 25 T cell receptor beta chains were sequenced from one sample in a study of human T cells and chemical hapten exposure. Time point noted: patch test 3, about 24 weeks after DPC sensitization. Indicated treatment: therapeutic diphenylcyclopropenone sensitization with weekly scalp DPC. Using its own MiXCR run on the RACE reads, TCRdb lists one record per CDR3 protein. The sample lists about 160,000 distinct CDR3 sequences, roughly 25% occurring once. The sample consisted of whole blood, taken in connection with sensitization to the hapten diphenylcyclopropenone (DPC). Receptors were obtained from a young woman with alopecia areata. Some clones in this sample may be carry-over from other donors' samples.

The genes are TRBV2 and TRBJ1-5; D is perhaps TRBD1 (6 bases). V was trimmed by 8 bases and J by 7 bases, leaving 18 bases between them. CDR1 is SNHLY, CDR2 FYNNEI, per germline. CDR3 length equals 14 residues. CDR3 loop: CASSFGQGPQPQHF. Here the CDR3 DNA reads TGTGCCAGCTCCTTTGGGCAGGGGCCCCAGCCCCAGCATTTT.

The V gene is TRBV6-6, the J gene TRBJ2-3; 7 bases match TRBD1. This CDR3 is 15 amino acids long. CDR1 is MNHNY and CDR2 is SVGAGI in the germline V gene (reference sequence). J lost 4 bases, V lost 6 bases, and 10 bases had no gene match. The CDR3 region is CASRNQGGASDTQYF. CDR3 sequence (DNA): TGTGCCAGCAGGAACCAAGGGGGCGCATCAGATACGCAGTATTTT.

The CDR3 region is CASSLNNQRRGGFAAFF. CDR3 nucleotides: TGCGCCAGCAGCCTCAACAACCAACGACGGGGGGGCTTCGCAGCTTTCTTT. This rearrangement joins TRBV4-1 to TRBJ1-1, with a possible D match to TRBD1 (6 bases). Germline V lookup: CDR1 MGHRA, CDR2 YSYEKL. The CDR3 is 17 residues long. The ends were cut back, 4 bases at V and 10 bases at J, with 28 bases in the middle.

The J gene is TRBJ2-2, the V gene TRBV4-3; D gene uncertain. Trimming left V 1 base short and J 6 bases short, with 3 bases between. Germline assignment: CDR1 LGHNA and CDR2 YSLEER. The CDR3 runs 12 residues. The CDR3 loop reads CASSQGSGELFF. The CDR3 DNA reads as TGCGCCAGCAGCCAAGGTTCCGGGGAGCTGTTTTTT.

In its sample, this clonotype was seen a few times. This sequence joins TRBV9 and TRBJ1-3, with D maybe TRBD1 (5 bases). Per germline, CDR1 SGDLS and CDR2 YYNGEE. This CDR3 is 17 amino acids long. V shed 0 bases and J shed 0 bases, with 13 bases lying between them. CDR3 residues: CASSVGGPGSSGNTIYF. The CDR3 bases are TGTGCCAGCAGCGTAGGTGGCCCAGGGAGCTCTGGAAACACCATATATTTT.

This clonotype was observed once. The V and J genes are TRBV7-2 and TRBJ2-1; 7 nucleotides agree with TRBD2. The V gene's germline CDR1 is SGHTA and CDR2 FQGNSA. The CDR3 runs to 17 residues. Germline trimming cut 5 bases from V and 4 bases from J; bases unmatched to any gene: 14. In DNA form, the CDR3 reads TGTGCCAGCAGCCCGAGGAGGTCCAGCGGGAAATACAATGAGCAGTTCTTC. Protein product: CASSPRRSSGKYNEQFF.

CDR3: CASSPVGLPPLHF. CDR3 sequence (DNA): TGTGCCAGCAGTCCGGTTGGTTTGCCACCCCTCCACTTT. The J gene is TRBJ1-6, the V gene TRBV6-2 or TRBV6-3; D gene unclear. Deletions cut 5 bases from V and 11 bases from J, with 13 bases between. The CDR3 loop spans 13 amino acids. Germline CDR1 reads MNHEY; CDR2 reads SVGEGT.

V is TRBV7-2 and J is TRBJ2-7; a weak D match, TRBD2 (5 bases). The germline gives CDR1 SGHTA, CDR2 FQGNSA. Trimming stripped 5 bases from V and 0 bases from J, with 14 bases between. CDR3 length: 15 residues. DNA for the CDR3: TGTGCCAGCAGCCCGAGGTTTGGGAGCTCCTACGAGCAGTACTTC. It encodes CASSPRFGSSYEQYF.

This clonotype has at least ten counts. The chain joins TRBV3-1 to TRBJ1-1; D unclear. Trimming removed 1 base at V and 5 bases at J, with 5 bases between. CDR3 length: 12 amino acids. The germline V gene has CDR1 LGHDT and CDR2 YNNKEL (reference sequence). Here the CDR3 DNA reads TGTGCCAGCAGCCAAGGTGGTACTGAAGCTTTCTTT. Amino acids: CASSQGGTEAFF. Full variable domain (remainder filled in from reference TRBV3-1 and TRBJ1-1): DTAVSQTPKYLVTQMGNDKSIKCEQNLGHDTMYWYKQDSKKFLKIMFSYNNKELIINETVPNRFSPKSPDKAHLNLHINSLELGDSAVYFCASSQGGTEAFFGQGTRLTVV.

The CDR3 bases are TGCAGTGCTAGAAACCCGACAGCTAGCACAGATACGCAGTATTTT. Its translation is CSARNPTASTDTQYF. The chain combines TRBV20-1 with TRBJ2-3, with a weak D call TRBD1 (5 bases). This CDR3 is 15 amino acids long. Germline lookup yields CDR1 DFQATT and CDR2 SNEGSKA (reference sequence). The germline V and J ends were trimmed by 2 bases and 0 bases, with 12 bases remaining between them.

This clonotype was observed at least ten times. The chain is built from TRBV5-1 and TRBJ1-1, with 10 bases that match TRBD1. The CDR3 consists of 14 residues. The junction had 8 bases not matched to a gene; V was cut back by 1 base and J by 11 bases. CDR1 is SGHRS, CDR2 YFSETQ, per germline. In DNA, the CDR3 is TGCGCCAGCAGCTTGTTGCCGGGACAGGGGCTCGCTTTCTTT. This codes for CASSLLPGQGLAFF.

This clonotype was detected many times. This sequence joins TRBV4-3 and TRBJ1-1; tentatively, D is TRBD1 (6 bases). The CDR3 runs 13 residues. The V end lost 3 bases, the J end lost 6 bases, and 11 bases lay between the germline ends. Germline CDR1 and CDR2: LGHNA and YSLEER. This CDR3 is CASSQARGSEAFF. In DNA form, the CDR3 reads TGCGCCAGCAGCCAGGCCAGGGGCTCTGAAGCTTTCTTT.

Only a few counts were recorded for this clonotype. J is TRBJ2-5 and V is TRBV29-1; 8 bases fit TRBD1. J lost 4 bases, V lost 5 bases, and 0 bases had no gene match. This CDR3 is built from 11 residues. CDR1 and CDR2 from the germline V gene are SQVTM and ANQGSEA. The CDR3 here is CSVTGGETQYF. CDR3 coding DNA: TGCAGCGTTACAGGGGGAGAGACCCAGTACTTC.

This clonotype was seen a handful of times. V gene TRBV7-2 combines with J gene TRBJ2-5; 9 bases map to TRBD2. V lost 1 base, J lost 2 bases, and 5 bases stayed unmatched. CDR1 is SGHTA, CDR2 FQGNSA, per germline. This CDR3 contains 16 residues. In DNA form, the CDR3 reads TGTGCCAGCAGCTTAGGAGCGGGGGGCTTTCAAGAGACCCAGTACTTC. It codes for CASSLGAGGFQETQYF. The full variable domain, its missing parts supplied by reference TRBV7-2 and TRBJ2-5, is GAGVSQSPSNKVTEKGKDVELRCDPISGHTALYWYRQSLGQGLEFLIYFQGNSAPDKSGLPSDRFSAERTGGSVSTLTIQRTQQEDSAVYLCASSLGAGGFQETQYFGPGTRLLVL.

The rearrangement uses TRBV2 and TRBJ2-7; possible D gene TRBD2, 5 bases. Trimming removed 1 base at V and 6 bases at J, with 10 bases between. Germline CDR1 is SNHLY and CDR2 is FYNNEI. There are 13 residues in the CDR3. CDR3 in DNA: TGTGCCAGCAGTGAAGGGGAGTTTCCCGAGCAGTACTTC. It translates to CASSEGEFPEQYF.

The genes are TRBV19 and TRBJ2-2; D perhaps matches TRBD2 (5 bases). V gave up 2 bases and J gave up 4 bases, with 11 bases separating them. Germline CDR1 LNHDA, CDR2 SQIVND (reference sequence). The CDR3 consists of 15 residues. The CDR3 DNA is TGTGCCAGTAGTATAATCCCACGGGGCACCGGGGAGCTGTTTTTT. As protein: CASSIIPRGTGELFF.

The chain employs TRBV29-1 and TRBJ2-7; D remains unclear. Germline lookup yields CDR1 SQVTM and CDR2 ANQGSEA. This CDR3 spans 16 amino acids. V lost 4 bases and J 7 bases, leaving 26 bases between the germline ends. The CDR3, as DNA: TGCAGCGTTGTGGACGGTGATCACACACAGAGGTTGGAGCAGTACTTC. Translated: CSVVDGDHTQRLEQYF.

This clonotype was found a few times. The chain combines TRBV9 with TRBJ2-3; D gene ambiguous. The CDR3 is made up of 14 amino acids. Germline V CDR1 and CDR2: SGDLS, YYNGEE. V shed 1 base and J shed 0 bases, with 6 bases lying between them. CDR3 sequence: CASSVQLSTDTQYF. CDR3 nucleotide sequence: TGTGCCAGCAGCGTACAGCTTAGCACAGATACGCAGTATTTT.

The V call is TRBV4-1, the J call TRBJ2-7; tentatively, D is TRBD2 (5 bases). The CDR3 loop spans 15 amino acids. Germline V gene sequence: CDR1 MGHRA, CDR2 YSYEKL. Trimming shortened V by 3 bases and J by 2 bases, and 14 bases separated the two germline ends. The CDR3 bases are TGCGCCAGCAGCCACGGCCCCGAGGGAACCTACGAGCAGTACTTC. The encoded protein is CASSHGPEGTYEQYF.

The chain uses TRBV2 and TRBJ1-2, with 11 bases fitting TRBD1. The V segment lost 11 bases and the J segment 13 bases; nucleotides outside the gene matches: 27. The germline CDR1 and CDR2 sequences are SNHLY and FYNNEI. The CDR3 has 17 residues. The CDR3 nucleotides are TGTGCCGCTCGATATCCCCGTGCCGGGACAGGGGGAAAAGACTGCACCTTC. Translating it yields CAARYPRAGTGGKDCTF.

This clonotype was counted only a few times. One junction end disagrees with the germline gene, perhaps due to a read error. The chain joins TRBV25-1 to TRBJ2-1; 8 positions agree with TRBD2. The CDR3 totals 18 residues. Germline loops: CDR1 MGHDK, CDR2 SYGVNS. CDR3 in DNA: TGTGCCAGCAGCGAATCGGTGTTAAGCGGGGGTGCCCTATGGGAGCAGTTCTTC. As protein: CASSESVLSGGALWEQFF. Full variable domain (missing parts from reference TRBV25-1 and TRBJ2-1): EADIYQTPRYLVIGTGKKITLECSQTMGHDKMYWYQQDPGMELHLIHYSYGVNSTEKGDLSSESTVSRIRTEHFPLTLESARPSHTSQYLCASSESVLSGGALWEQFFGPGTRLTVL.

This sequence joins TRBV12-3 or TRBV12-4 and TRBJ2-1, with D perhaps TRBD2 (5 bases). V was pared by 5 bases and J by 1 base, with 12 bases between. The CDR3 consists of 15 residues. CDR3 loop: CASSTIRGSYNEQFF. CDR3 coding DNA: TGTGCCAGCAGTACCATCCGGGGTTCCTACAATGAGCAGTTCTTC.

This clonotype was detected a few times. V gene TRBV7-2 combines with J gene TRBJ2-3; unclear D gene. The CDR3 runs to 11 residues. V dropped 8 bases and J dropped 8 bases, with 11 bases sitting between them. Germline V gives CDR1 SGHTA, CDR2 FQGNSA. CDR3 protein: CASGTPRTQYF. The CDR3 region has the DNA TGTGCCAGCGGCACCCCACGTACGCAGTATTTT.

This clonotype was found a few times. The V call is TRBV20-1, the J call TRBJ1-3, with D possibly matching TRBD1 (6 bases). CDR1 DFQATT and CDR2 SNEGSKA come from the germline V gene (reference sequence). V lost 3 bases, J lost 5 bases, and 14 bases lay in between. The CDR3 extends over 14 amino acids. CDR3: CSARRGTLRNTIYF. The CDR3 region has the DNA TGCAGTGCTAGGAGGGGGACACTCAGAAACACCATATATTTT.

The J gene is TRBJ2-7, the V gene TRBV7-8; possibly TRBD1 for D (6 bases). CDR1 SGHVS and CDR2 FQNEAQ come from the germline V gene. CDR3 length: 14 amino acids. V was clipped by 2 bases and J by 1 base, with 9 bases between them. CDR3 nucleotides: TGTGCCAGCAGCTTATCGGACAGTTCCTACGAGCAGTACTTC. Its protein product is CASSLSDSSYEQYF.